This entry lists 13 T cell receptor beta chains sequenced from one sample in a study of cytomegalovirus exposure and HLA in healthy donors. 13 Jbeta primers and 60 Vbeta primers were used for the PCR. Sequencing was performed with immunoSEQ multiplex PCR; in TCRdb, only in-frame clones are kept and a portion is missing. The sample comprises about 200,000 clones, 12% of which are singletons, and about 7.8% rests with the top ten. Sequencing was performed on PBMCs. The receptor set was obtained from a man aged 45-65 years in good health and CMV-seropositive.

The chain links TRBV9 to TRBJ2-3; 10 nucleotides line up with TRBD2. The ends lost 3 bases at V and 1 base at J; junction bases unmatched: 5. Germline-derived CDR1 and CDR2 are SGDLS and YYNGEE. The CDR3 has 16 amino acids. The CDR3, as DNA: TGTGCCAGCAGCGATCCTAGCGGGGGCCGCACAGATACGCAGTATTTT. This encodes CASSDPSGGRTDTQYF. Together with reference TRBV9 and TRBJ2-3, the CDR3 gives the full variable domain: DSGVTQTPKHLITATGQRVTLRCSPRSGDLSVYWYQQSLDQGLQFLIQYYNGEERAKGNILERFSAQQFPDLHSELNLSSLELGDSALYFCASSDPSGGRTDTQYFGPGTRLTVL.

This rearrangement joins TRBV11-2 to TRBJ2-1, with unresolved D. V was clipped by 3 bases and J by 6 bases, with 6 bases between them. Germline values: CDR1 SGHAT, CDR2 FQNNGV. The CDR3 extends over 12 amino acids. The CDR3 is CASSLTRNEQFF. The CDR3 DNA is TGTGCCAGCAGCTTGACACGCAATGAGCAGTTCTTC.

The table lists this clone with a few counts. The rearrangement links TRBV18 to TRBJ1-1, with 8 nucleotides matching TRBD1. The CDR3 runs 15 residues. Trimming removed 4 bases from V and 4 bases from J; junction bases left unmatched: 8. Germline lookup yields CDR1 KGHSH and CDR2 LQKENI. The DNA of the CDR3 is TGTGCCAGCTCACGGACAGGGATTGGGAGCACTGAAGCTTTCTTT. The encoded protein is CASSRTGIGSTEAFF.

For the CDR3, the DNA is TGTGCCTGGAGCGTATCCCTCTATGGCTACACCTTC. Residues: CAWSVSLYGYTF. The V call is TRBV30, the J call TRBJ1-2; D gene uncertain. Germline V CDR1 and CDR2: GTSNPN, SVGIG (reference sequence). Trimming removed 3 bases at V and 4 bases at J, with 9 bases between. The CDR3 contains 12 residues.

This chain uses TRBV7-9 with TRBJ1-4, with a weak D call TRBD1 (6 bases). The ends were cut back, 2 bases at V and 7 bases at J, with 14 bases in the middle. CDR1 is SEHNR and CDR2 is FQNEAQ in the germline V gene (reference sequence). CDR3 length: 15 residues. As DNA, the CDR3 is TGTGCCAGCAGCTTAATGGGGGGGCCCGGTGAAAAACTGTTTTTT. Its translation is CASSLMGGPGEKLFF.

In regard to this clone: The junction does not match germline at one end; this may be a read error. The CDR3, as DNA: TGCAGCGTATCGACTAGCGGGGGAGAGAACCAGTACTTC. It yields the protein CSVSTSGGENQYF. The gene calls are TRBV29-1 and TRBJ2-5, with TRBD2 matching 12 bases. The CDR3 length is 13 residues. Per the germline V gene, CDR1 is SQVTM and CDR2 is ANQGSEA.

This clone turned up a few times. The genes are TRBV29-1 and TRBJ1-6; the D is unclear. The germline V gene has CDR1 SQVTM and CDR2 ANQGSEA. This CDR3 contains 13 residues. V dropped 5 bases and J dropped 8 bases, with 13 bases sitting between them. The CDR3 DNA sequence: TGCAGCGTTAAGTCTGGGAGGGATTCACCCCTCCACTTT. This gives the protein CSVKSGRDSPLHF.

This clone was detected only a few times. The J gene is TRBJ1-5, the V gene TRBV6-5, with D possibly TRBD1 on 5 matching bases. Germline V gene data show CDR1 as MNHEY and CDR2 as SVGAGI. Trimming removed 6 bases from V and 6 bases from J, with 12 bases in between. The CDR3 runs to 13 residues. CDR3: CASRKQGFQPQHF. CDR3 nucleotides: TGTGCCAGCAGGAAGCAGGGTTTTCAGCCCCAGCATTTT.

This clone has a handful of counts. The rearrangement links TRBV2 to TRBJ1-2, with TRBD1 matching 7 bases. CDR1 and CDR2 (germline): SNHLY, FYNNEI. This CDR3 has 12 amino acids. With V trimmed by 6 bases and J by 8 bases, 6 bases remained unmatched. The CDR3 is CASRTGERGYTF. In DNA, the CDR3 is TGTGCCAGCAGAACAGGGGAGAGAGGCTACACCTTC. The whole variable domain, filled in from reference TRBV2 and TRBJ1-2, reads EPEVTQTPSHQVTQMGQEVILRCVPISNHLYFYWYRQILGQKVEFLVSFYNNEISEKSEIFDDQFSVERPDGSNFTLKIRSTKLEDSAMYFCASRTGERGYTFGSGTRLTVV.

This clone was detected only a few times. J is TRBJ2-3 and V is TRBV11-1, with 14 bases lining up with TRBD2. The ends lost 5 bases at V and 7 bases at J; junction bases unmatched: 11. The CDR3 has 17 residues. The germline V gene encodes CDR1 SGHAT and CDR2 FQDESV (reference sequence). CDR3 nucleotides: TGTGCCAGCAGCGCCCCGACTAGCGGGGGGGCGTTTAATACGCAGTATTTT. Residues: CASSAPTSGGAFNTQYF.

This clone was observed a few times. V usage is TRBV5-4 and J usage is TRBJ1-2; 8 nucleotides match TRBD1. Trimming cost V 7 bases and J 7 bases; bases outside gene matches: 9. Germline V CDR1 and CDR2: SGHNT, YYREEE (reference sequence). This CDR3 comprises 13 residues. The CDR3 DNA is TGTGCCAGCGTAATTCAGGGGGCGCCTGGCTACACCTTC. It translates to CASVIQGAPGYTF.

This clone appeared a single time. At one end, the junction sequence differs from germline, possibly due to a read error. The chain couples TRBV13 to TRBJ2-5; no firm D call. The CDR3 loop spans 13 amino acids. The germline CDR1 and CDR2 sequences are PRHDT and FYEKMQ (reference sequence). The CDR3 here is CASSPGVQEAQYF. DNA for the CDR3: TGTGCCAGCAGCCCCGGCGTGCAAGAGGCCCAGTACTTC.

The CDR3 DNA sequence: TGTGCCAGCAGCCAAGATAAGCAGGCAAGGGAAGCTTTCTTT. Encoded protein: CASSQDKQAREAFF. This chain links TRBV4-2 with TRBJ1-1; D gene ambiguous. Germline assignment: CDR1 LGHNA and CDR2 YNFKEQ. V was pared by 0 bases and J by 8 bases, with 13 bases between. This CDR3 has 14 amino acids.